The clone carrying this TCR beta chain was counted at least ten times. The data stem from a study of T cells in Graves' hyperthyroidism and ophthalmopathy. Uncontrolled infection, other autoimmune disease, pregnancy or lactation excluded patients. RNA transcripts yielded amplified TCR beta CDR3 regions. With the HTBI primer set, the TCR CDR3 went through a first round of RT-PCR. TCRdb used MiXCR to reprocess the multiplex PCR reads, holding one entry per CDR3 protein. This sample has around 250,000 distinct CDR3 sequences, with over 20% found just once. The sequenced material came from blood. The source is a middle-aged woman with Graves' ophthalmopathy.

The chain's CDR3 is CASSEGPGVAYEQYF. The CDR3 DNA sequence: TGTGCCAGCAGTGAGGGCCCAGGGGTAGCCTACGAGCAGTACTTC. The chain links TRBV6-1 to TRBJ2-7; tentatively, D is TRBD1 (6 bases). V lost 3 bases to trimming and J lost 2 bases, with 14 bases between them. This CDR3 is built from 15 residues. Germline V CDR1 and CDR2: MNHNS, SASEGT.